This T cell receptor beta chain was captured in a study of T cell responses to AZD1222 COVID-19 vaccine. In germline, CDR1 is SGHVS, CDR2 FNYEAQ. Trimming removed 5 bases at V and 0 bases at J, with 11 bases between. This CDR3 has 15 residues. TCRdb's copy holds only in-frame clones and misses some; the assay was immunoSEQ multiplex PCR. The table has about 120,000 clones, 70% to 90% seen once. This receptor was identified in an adult in good health. Material: peripheral blood, obtained on day 0 of AZD1222 vaccination. The chain has TRBV7-6 and TRBJ2-1, with a possible D match to TRBD2 (5 bases). In DNA, the CDR3 is TGTGCCAGCAGCGTATGGGCGGGCTCCTACAATGAGCAGTTCTTC. This sequence encodes CASSVWAGSYNEQFF.